This entry is about one TCR beta chain. The antigen is not known. An input of about 0.5 to 1 ug of RNA was subjected to reverse transcription using random hexamers. The TCR beta CDR3 was amplified by immunoSEQ multiplex PCR across 54 Vbeta, 13 Jbeta. Via MiXCR, TCRdb re-called the immunoSEQ multiplex PCR reads, giving one row per CDR3 protein. The profile covers tens of thousands of distinct CDR3 sequences, with 96% appearing a single time and more than 0.09% taken by the ten largest. These data belong to a study of CD8 T cells in Susac syndrome. The study's findings and limits: As the study acknowledged, the number of individuals in its TCR sequencing and HLA analysis was relatively small.

Per germline, CDR1 SGHRS and CDR2 YFSETQ. Germline trimming cut 4 bases from V and 1 base from J; bases unmatched to any gene: 7. This CDR3 spans 16 amino acids. The CD8+ and CD4+ T cells were negatively isolated, with the TEMRA cells enriched by FACS. The receptor's source is a human donor with multiple sclerosis. The sequenced sample consisted of CD4+ T cells from PBMCs. The rearrangement links TRBV5-1 to TRBJ2-3, with 9 bases fitting TRBD2. CDR3 DNA: TGCGCCAGCAGCCCCCGAGCGGGGGGAGGCACAGATACGCAGTATTTT. This translates into CASSPRAGGGTDTQYF. The full variable domain, completed using reference TRBV5-1 and TRBJ2-3, is KAGVTQTPRYLIKTRGQQVTLSCSPISGHRSVSWYQQTPGQGLQFLFEYFSETQRNKGNFPGRFSGRQFSNSRSEMNVSTLELGDSALYLCASSPRAGGGTDTQYFGPGTRLTVL.